This entry lists 17 T cell receptor beta chains sequenced from one sample in a study of regulatory T cells in long-lasting Graves disease. With iRepertoire HTBI primers and Arm-PCR of CDR3 regions, TCR beta libraries were built. TCRdb reanalysed the multiplex PCR reads using MiXCR and keeps one entry per CDR3 protein. The table lists 540,000 or so distinct CDR3 sequences, 13% of them singletons. Described time point: newly diagnosed GD, antithyroid drugs for less than 3 months. Generation of the TCR library employed RNA extracted from PBMCs. These data are also associated with another study on T cells in Graves' hyperthyroidism and ophthalmopathy.

Sequenced material: peripheral blood mononuclear cells (PBMCs), taken at new diagnosis, from a patient treated with antithyroid drugs. The source of these receptors is a man between 25 and 39 years old with Graves disease.

The table lists this clonotype with many counts. V and J are TRBV24-1 and TRBJ1-2; D is unresolved. Deletions cut 2 bases from V and 4 bases from J, with 7 bases between. This CDR3 contains 13 residues. Germline CDR1 reads KGHDR; CDR2 reads SFDVKD. The CDR3 nucleotides read TGTGCCACCAGTGATTGGAATCTCTATGGCTACACCTTC. Protein sequence: CATSDWNLYGYTF.

This clonotype occurred a few times. The V and J genes are TRBV11-3 and TRBJ1-3; TRBD1 is a possible D gene (5 bases). The CDR3 consists of 13 residues. V was clipped by 5 bases and J by 3 bases, with 8 bases between them. The germline V gene encodes CDR1 SGHNT and CDR2 YENEEA. The CDR3 DNA reads TGTGCCAGCAGCGCCGGGGGTGGAAACACCATATATTTT. Its protein product is CASSAGGGNTIYF.

The table lists this clonotype with many counts. The V call is TRBV11-2, the J call TRBJ2-2; no definite D call. The V and J ends lost 3 bases and 1 base respectively, with 15 bases between them. This CDR3 region has 17 residues. Per the germline V gene, CDR1 is SGHAT and CDR2 is FQNNGV. CDR3 sequence reads: CASSFGGLPLNTGELFF. The CDR3 nucleotides read TGTGCCAGCAGCTTTGGTGGCCTCCCCCTGAACACCGGGGAGCTGTTTTTT.

At least ten counts were recorded for this clonotype. In DNA, the CDR3 is TGTGCCAGCAGCCCCCGGACTAGCCCATATTCGCCCGAGCAGTACTTC. Protein product: CASSPRTSPYSPEQYF. The chain uses TRBV7-2 and TRBJ2-7; the match to TRBD2 covers 8 bases. The CDR3 consists of 16 residues. The V segment lost 5 bases and the J segment 6 bases; nucleotides outside the gene matches: 15. Germline CDR1 reads SGHTA; CDR2 reads FQGNSA.

This clonotype was seen repeatedly, ten times or more. The chain recombines TRBV5-4 with TRBJ2-5, with TRBD2 identical over 12 bases. The CDR3 has 12 amino acids. V trimming: 5 bases; J trimming: 9 bases; junction bases outside the gene matches: 2. Germline assignment: CDR1 SGHNT and CDR2 YYREEE (reference sequence). In DNA form, the CDR3 reads TGTGCCAGCAGGCTAGCGGGGGGGGCCCAGTACTTC. Its protein is CASRLAGGAQYF.

This clonotype has more than one count but fewer than ten. The chain is built from TRBV10-2 and TRBJ2-1; TRBD2 matches at 7 bases. Per the germline V gene, CDR1 is WSHSY and CDR2 is SAAADI. With V trimmed by 4 bases and J by 0 bases, 3 bases remained unmatched. This CDR3 has 15 residues. CDR3 nucleotide sequence: TGCGCCAGCAGTGGGGAGGGGAGCTCCTACAATGAGCAGTTCTTC. It translates to CASSGEGSSYNEQFF.

The chain couples TRBV3-1 to TRBJ2-1, with 10 bases lining up with TRBD2. From germline, CDR1 is LGHDT and CDR2 YNNKEL (reference sequence). V shed 4 bases, J shed 6 bases, and the junction held 15 bases outside the gene matches. This CDR3 comprises 18 residues. CDR3 loop: CASSRVLAGPGGVNEQFF. The CDR3 bases are TGTGCCAGCAGCCGGGTACTAGCGGGACCCGGGGGGGTCAATGAGCAGTTCTTC.

This clonotype appeared many times. The chain uses TRBV2 and TRBJ2-1, with 9 positions matching TRBD2. The J segment lost 1 base and the V segment lost 8 bases, leaving 6 bases of the junction unmatched. The CDR3 runs to 15 residues. Germline CDR1 reads SNHLY; CDR2 reads FYNNEI. In DNA, the CDR3 is TGTGCCAGCCAAACGGGACTAGCATCCTACAATGAGCAGTTCTTC. It translates to CASQTGLASYNEQFF.

This clonotype was observed at least ten times. The gene calls are TRBV30 and TRBJ1-6, with a tentative D call TRBD1 (5 bases). Germline V gene sequence: CDR1 GTSNPN, CDR2 SVGIG (reference sequence). V lost 4 bases, J lost 6 bases, and 13 bases lay in between. This CDR3 contains 14 residues. The CDR3 loop reads CAWTPGGANSPLHF. The CDR3 DNA reads TGTGCCTGGACCCCCGGGGGAGCTAATTCACCCCTCCACTTT.

This rearrangement joins TRBV6-2 or TRBV6-3 to TRBJ1-6, with a possible D match to TRBD1 (5 bases). Germline V CDR1 and CDR2: MNHEY, SVGEGT. The CDR3 loop spans 17 amino acids. The V gene lost 2 bases and the J gene lost 8 bases, with 19 bases spanning the gap. CDR3 DNA sequence: TGTGCCAGCAGTTACGAGGGTCAGGGAATAGTGGATTCACCCCTCCACTTT. It specifies CASSYEGQGIVDSPLHF.

This clonotype occurred a few times. J is TRBJ1-5 and V is TRBV15; D remains ambiguous. CDR1 and CDR2 (germline): LNHNV, YYDKDF (reference sequence). Trimming stripped 2 bases from V and 7 bases from J, with 6 bases between. This CDR3 comprises 12 residues. CDR3 residues: CATSRSAQPQHF. CDR3 nucleotides: TGTGCCACCAGCAGATCCGCACAGCCCCAGCATTTT.

The CDR3 DNA is TGTGCCAGCAGCCAAGAAGTAGGACTAGCATACAATGAGCAGTTCTTC. Residues: CASSQEVGLAYNEQFF. The chain employs TRBV4-2 and TRBJ2-1; TRBD2 matches 8 bases. CDR3 length: 16 residues. The V gene's germline CDR1 is LGHNA and CDR2 YNFKEQ. The ends lost 0 bases at V and 4 bases at J; junction bases unmatched: 5.

This clonotype came up a few times. V and J are TRBV20-1 and TRBJ1-5; TRBD1 is a possible D gene (5 bases). The CDR3 has 14 amino acids. V was cut by 6 bases and J by 2 bases, with 14 bases left in between. CDR1 and CDR2 from the germline V gene are DFQATT and SNEGSKA (reference sequence). For the CDR3, the DNA is TGCAGTGCCCCCGGGACGGGGGGCAATCAGCCCCAGCATTTT. Translation: CSAPGTGGNQPQHF.

The genes are TRBV6-1 and TRBJ2-1, with 7 bases lining up with TRBD2. Germline V lookup: CDR1 MNHNS, CDR2 SASEGT. V was clipped by 3 bases and J by 8 bases; unmatched bases: 10. The CDR3 is 15 amino acids. CDR3 DNA: TGTGCCAGCAGTGATTGGGGGTGGGAGGGCGATGAGCAGTTCTTC. Its protein is CASSDWGWEGDEQFF.

The chain employs TRBV2 and TRBJ2-5, with 9 positions matching TRBD2. CDR3 length: 13 residues. CDR1 is SNHLY and CDR2 is FYNNEI in the germline V gene. With 3 bases clipped from V and 5 bases from J, the junction kept 1 base outside the gene matches. The CDR3 DNA sequence: TGTGCCAGCAGTGACGCGGGAGGGGAGACCCAGTACTTC. Amino acids: CASSDAGGETQYF.

The sample holds a few counts of this clonotype. This chain links TRBV6-2 or TRBV6-3 with TRBJ2-6, with D perhaps matching TRBD1 or TRBD2 (5 bases each). CDR1 MNHEY and CDR2 SVGEGT come from the germline V gene. V lost 8 bases to trimming and J lost 2 bases, with 7 bases between them. The CDR3 is 13 residues long. The CDR3 bases are TGTGCCAGCTTGGGACCTGGGGCCAACGTCCTGACTTTC. Translating it yields CASLGPGANVLTF.

Many counts were recorded for this clonotype. This sequence joins TRBV5-1 and TRBJ1-1; the D gene is possibly TRBD1 (5 bases). V lost 5 bases and J lost 5, with 19 bases in between. Germline loops: CDR1 SGHRS, CDR2 YFSETQ. CDR3 length: 15 amino acids. The CDR3 loop reads CASSPRGPEYTEAFF. CDR3 DNA sequence: TGCGCCAGCAGTCCCCGGGGACCGGAGTATACTGAAGCTTTCTTT.